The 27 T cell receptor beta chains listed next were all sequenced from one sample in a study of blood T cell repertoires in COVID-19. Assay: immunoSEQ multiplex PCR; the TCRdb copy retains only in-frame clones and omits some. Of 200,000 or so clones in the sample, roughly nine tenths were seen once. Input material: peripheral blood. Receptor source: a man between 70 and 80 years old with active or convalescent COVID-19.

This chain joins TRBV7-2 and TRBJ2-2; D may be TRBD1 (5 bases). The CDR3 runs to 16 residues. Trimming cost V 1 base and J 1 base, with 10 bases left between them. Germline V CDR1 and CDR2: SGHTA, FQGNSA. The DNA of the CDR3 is TGTGCCAGCAGCTTAGGCGCAGGGATGAACACCGGGGAGCTGTTTTTT. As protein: CASSLGAGMNTGELFF.

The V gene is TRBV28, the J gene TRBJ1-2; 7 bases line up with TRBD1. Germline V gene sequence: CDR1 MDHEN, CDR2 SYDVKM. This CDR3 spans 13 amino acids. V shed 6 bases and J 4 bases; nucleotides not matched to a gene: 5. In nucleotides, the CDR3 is TGTGCCAGCAGGAAAACAGGGGCCTATGGCTACACCTTC. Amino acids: CASRKTGAYGYTF.

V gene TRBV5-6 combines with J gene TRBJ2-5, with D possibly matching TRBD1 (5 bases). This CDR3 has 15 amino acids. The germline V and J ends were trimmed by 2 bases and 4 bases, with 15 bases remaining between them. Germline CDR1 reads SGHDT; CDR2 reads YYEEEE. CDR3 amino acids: CASSFLGRQRETQYF. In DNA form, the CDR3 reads TGTGCCAGCAGCTTTCTGGGGCGACAGCGAGAGACCCAGTACTTC.

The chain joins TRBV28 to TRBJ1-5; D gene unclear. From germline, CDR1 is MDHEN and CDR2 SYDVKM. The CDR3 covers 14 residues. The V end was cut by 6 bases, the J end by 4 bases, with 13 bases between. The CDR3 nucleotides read TGTGCCAGCAGGCCCGGGAGCCGAAATCAGCCCCAGCATTTT. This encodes CASRPGSRNQPQHF.

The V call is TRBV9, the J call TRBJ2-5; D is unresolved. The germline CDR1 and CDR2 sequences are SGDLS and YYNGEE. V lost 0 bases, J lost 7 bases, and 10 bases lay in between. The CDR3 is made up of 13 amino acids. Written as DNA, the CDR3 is TGTGCCAGCAGCGTAGTTGGGTCGGGGACCCAGTACTTC. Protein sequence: CASSVVGSGTQYF.

The CDR3 region is CASSFTGQGAGEKLFF. The CDR3 nucleotides are TGCGCCAGCAGCTTTACCGGCCAGGGGGCCGGAGAAAAACTGTTTTTT. The chain has TRBV5-1 and TRBJ1-4, with TRBD1 matching over 8 bases. In germline, CDR1 is SGHRS, CDR2 YFSETQ. V gave up 2 bases and J gave up 8 bases; unmatched junction bases: 11. The CDR3 covers 16 residues.

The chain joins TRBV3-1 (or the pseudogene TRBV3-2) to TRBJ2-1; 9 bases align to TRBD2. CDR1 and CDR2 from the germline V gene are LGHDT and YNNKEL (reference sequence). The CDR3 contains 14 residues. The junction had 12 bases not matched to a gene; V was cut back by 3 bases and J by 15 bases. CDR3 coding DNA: TGTGCCAGCAGCCATACCACTTGGCGGGAGGGCCCGTTCTTC. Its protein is CASSHTTWREGPFF.

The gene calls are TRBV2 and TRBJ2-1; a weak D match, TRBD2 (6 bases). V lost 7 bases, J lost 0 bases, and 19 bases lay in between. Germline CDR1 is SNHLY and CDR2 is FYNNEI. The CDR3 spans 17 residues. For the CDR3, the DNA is TGTGCCAGCAAGGCGGGGCCTCCCGCCAGCTCCTACAATGAGCAGTTCTTC. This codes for CASKAGPPASSYNEQFF.

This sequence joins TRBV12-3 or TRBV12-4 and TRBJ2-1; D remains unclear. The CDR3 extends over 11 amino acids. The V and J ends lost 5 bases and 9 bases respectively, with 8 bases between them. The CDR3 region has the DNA TGTGCCAGCAGTCTGGCTGGTGAGCAGTTCTTC. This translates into CASSLAGEQFF.

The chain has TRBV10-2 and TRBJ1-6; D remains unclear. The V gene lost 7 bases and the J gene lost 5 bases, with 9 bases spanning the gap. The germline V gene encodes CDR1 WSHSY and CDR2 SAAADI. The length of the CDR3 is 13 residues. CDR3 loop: CASIGLDNSPLHF. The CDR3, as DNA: TGCGCCAGCATAGGACTGGATAATTCACCCCTCCACTTT.

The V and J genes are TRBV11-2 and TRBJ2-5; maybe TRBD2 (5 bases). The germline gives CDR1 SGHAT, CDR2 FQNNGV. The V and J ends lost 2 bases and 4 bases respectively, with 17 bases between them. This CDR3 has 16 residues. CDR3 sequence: CASSLSTSGSTETQYF. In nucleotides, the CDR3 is TGTGCCAGCAGCTTATCAACCAGCGGTAGTACAGAGACCCAGTACTTC.

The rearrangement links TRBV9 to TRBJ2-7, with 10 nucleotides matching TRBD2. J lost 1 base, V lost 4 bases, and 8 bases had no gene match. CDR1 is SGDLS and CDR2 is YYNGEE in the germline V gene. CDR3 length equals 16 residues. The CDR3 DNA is TGTGCCAGCAGCCCCCACGGGACTAGCGTTTCCTACGAGCAGTACTTC. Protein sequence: CASSPHGTSVSYEQYF.

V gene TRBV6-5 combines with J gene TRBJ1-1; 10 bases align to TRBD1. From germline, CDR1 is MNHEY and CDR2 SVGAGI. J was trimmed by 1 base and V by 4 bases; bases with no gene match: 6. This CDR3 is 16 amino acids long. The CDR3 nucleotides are TGTGCCAGCAGTTTCAGGGACAGGGGACCGAACACTGAAGCTTTCTTT. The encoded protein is CASSFRDRGPNTEAFF.

This CDR3 is CASRDTNSYEQYF. Written as DNA, the CDR3 is TGCGCCAGCCGGGACACCAATTCCTACGAGCAGTACTTC. V usage is TRBV10-1 and J usage is TRBJ2-7; tentative D call: TRBD1 (6 bases). V lost 8 bases and J lost 1, with 12 bases in between. Per germline, CDR1 WNHNN and CDR2 SYGVQD (reference sequence). The CDR3 is 13 residues long.

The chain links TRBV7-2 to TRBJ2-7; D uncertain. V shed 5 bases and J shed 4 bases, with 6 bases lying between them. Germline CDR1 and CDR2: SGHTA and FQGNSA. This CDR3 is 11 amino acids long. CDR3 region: CASSLYYEQYF. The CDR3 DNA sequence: TGTGCCAGCAGCCTCTATTACGAGCAGTACTTC.

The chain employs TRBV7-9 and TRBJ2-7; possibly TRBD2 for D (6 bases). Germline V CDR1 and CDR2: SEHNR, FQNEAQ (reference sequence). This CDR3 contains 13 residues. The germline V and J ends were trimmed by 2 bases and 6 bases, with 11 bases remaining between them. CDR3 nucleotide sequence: TGTGCCAGCAGCTTACTTCAGGAGGGCGAGCAGTACTTC. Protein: CASSLLQEGEQYF.

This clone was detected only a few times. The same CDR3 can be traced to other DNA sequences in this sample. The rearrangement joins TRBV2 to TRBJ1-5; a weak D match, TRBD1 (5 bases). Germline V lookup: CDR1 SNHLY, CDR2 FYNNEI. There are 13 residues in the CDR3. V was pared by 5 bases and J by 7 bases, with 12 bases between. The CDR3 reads CASSPGLWQPQHF. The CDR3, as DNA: TGTGCCAGCAGTCCAGGGTTATGGCAGCCCCAGCATTTT.

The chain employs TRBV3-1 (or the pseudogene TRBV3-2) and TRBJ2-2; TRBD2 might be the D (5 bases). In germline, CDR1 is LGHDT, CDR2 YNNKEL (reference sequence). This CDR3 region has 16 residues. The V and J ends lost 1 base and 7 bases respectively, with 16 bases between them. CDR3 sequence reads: CASSQAVGIRGGELFF. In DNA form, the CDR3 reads TGTGCCAGCAGCCAAGCTGTGGGAATACGGGGCGGGGAGCTGTTTTTT.

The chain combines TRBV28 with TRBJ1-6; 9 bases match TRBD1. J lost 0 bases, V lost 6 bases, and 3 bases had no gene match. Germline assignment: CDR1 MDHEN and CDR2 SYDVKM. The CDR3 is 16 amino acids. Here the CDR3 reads CASRQGASSYNSPLHF. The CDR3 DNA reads TGTGCCAGCAGACAGGGGGCGAGCTCCTATAATTCACCCCTCCACTTT.

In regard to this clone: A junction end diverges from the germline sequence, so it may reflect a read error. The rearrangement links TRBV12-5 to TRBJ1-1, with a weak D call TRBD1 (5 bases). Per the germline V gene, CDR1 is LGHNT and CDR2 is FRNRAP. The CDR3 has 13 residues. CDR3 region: CASGLSYSGTPSF. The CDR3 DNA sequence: TGTGCTAGTGGTTTGTCCTACTCCGGGACTCCATCTTTT.

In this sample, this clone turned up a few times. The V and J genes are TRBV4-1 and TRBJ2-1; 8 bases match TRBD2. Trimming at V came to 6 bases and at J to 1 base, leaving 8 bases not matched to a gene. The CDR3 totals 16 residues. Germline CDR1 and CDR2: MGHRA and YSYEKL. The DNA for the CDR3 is TGCGCCAGCAGTCGGTTGCGGGAGGTTTCCTACAATGAGCAGTTCTTC. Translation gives CASSRLREVSYNEQFF.

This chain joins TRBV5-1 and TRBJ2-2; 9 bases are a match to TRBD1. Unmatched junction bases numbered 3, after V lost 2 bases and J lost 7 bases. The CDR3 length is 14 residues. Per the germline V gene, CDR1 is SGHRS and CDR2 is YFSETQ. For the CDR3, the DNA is TGCGCCAGCAGCTTCGGGACAGGGATCGGGGAGCTGTTTTTT. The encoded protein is CASSFGTGIGELFF.

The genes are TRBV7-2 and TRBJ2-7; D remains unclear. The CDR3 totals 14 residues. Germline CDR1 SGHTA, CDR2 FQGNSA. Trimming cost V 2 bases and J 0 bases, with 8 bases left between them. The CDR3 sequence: CASSLKHHSYEQYF. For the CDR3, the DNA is TGTGCCAGCAGCTTAAAACACCACTCCTACGAGCAGTACTTC.

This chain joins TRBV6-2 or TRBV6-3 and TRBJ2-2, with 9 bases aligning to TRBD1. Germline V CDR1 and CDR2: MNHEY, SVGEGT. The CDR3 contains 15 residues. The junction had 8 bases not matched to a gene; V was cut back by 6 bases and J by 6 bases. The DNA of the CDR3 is TGTGCCAGCAGCAGTTGGGGACAGGGTCCCGGGGAGCTGTTTTTT. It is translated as CASSSWGQGPGELFF.

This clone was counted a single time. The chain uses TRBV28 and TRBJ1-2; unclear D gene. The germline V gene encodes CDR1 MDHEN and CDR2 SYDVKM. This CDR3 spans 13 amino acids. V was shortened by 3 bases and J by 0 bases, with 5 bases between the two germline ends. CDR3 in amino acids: CASSLAPNYGYTF. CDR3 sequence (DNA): TGTGCCAGCAGTTTGGCCCCTAACTATGGCTACACCTTC.

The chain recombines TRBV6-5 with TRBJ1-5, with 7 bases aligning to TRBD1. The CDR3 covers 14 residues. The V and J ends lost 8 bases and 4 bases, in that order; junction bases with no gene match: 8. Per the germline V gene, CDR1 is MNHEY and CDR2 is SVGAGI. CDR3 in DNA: TGTGCCAGCTCTTCCACAGGGGTGAATCAGCCCCAGCATTTT. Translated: CASSSTGVNQPQHF.

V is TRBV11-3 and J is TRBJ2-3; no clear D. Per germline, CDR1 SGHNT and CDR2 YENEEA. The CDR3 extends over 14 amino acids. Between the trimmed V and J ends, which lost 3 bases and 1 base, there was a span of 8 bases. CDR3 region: CASSLGRGTDTQYF. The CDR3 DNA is TGTGCCAGCAGCTTGGGCAGAGGCACAGATACGCAGTATTTT.